Listed here are 7 T cell receptor beta chains from one sample, sequenced in a study of identical twins. One entry per CDR3 protein results from TCRdb running MiXCR on the 5' RACE reads. The data show 500,000 to 650,000 distinct CDR3 sequences, about 7.6% seen once. A further study also used this sample, focusing on yellow fever vaccine responses in identical twins.

Material for sequencing was PBMCs. The receptors were gathered from a woman aged 18-29 years in good health.

This chain links TRBV7-4 with TRBJ2-1, with 10 bases identical to TRBD2. The CDR3 runs to 14 residues. Unmatched junction bases numbered 3, after V lost 9 bases and J lost 1 base. Germline V lookup: CDR1 SGHVT, CDR2 SQSDAQ. CDR3 loop: CARDSGRSYNEQFF. The CDR3 nucleotides are TGTGCCAGAGATAGCGGGAGGTCCTACAATGAGCAGTTCTTC.

This clonotype was picked up a small number of times. CDR3 nucleotide sequence: TGTGCCAGCAGCCCGACAGGGATCTTCATATCGACCTTC. It yields the protein CASSPTGIFISTF. The V and J genes are TRBV12-3 or TRBV12-4 and TRBJ1-2; TRBD1 matches at 7 bases. V shed 6 bases and J 14 bases; nucleotides not matched to a gene: 15. The CDR3 is made up of 13 amino acids.

At least ten counts were recorded for this clonotype. This rearrangement joins TRBV5-5 to TRBJ1-3, with no clear D. The V end lost 2 bases, the J end lost 3 bases, and 6 bases lay between the germline ends. CDR1 and CDR2 (germline): SGHKS, YYEKEE (reference sequence). CDR3 length equals 13 residues. The CDR3 loop reads CASSLQIGNTIYF. As DNA, the CDR3 is TGTGCCAGCAGCTTACAGATTGGAAACACCATATATTTT. The whole variable domain, remainder taken from reference TRBV5-5 and TRBJ1-3, is DAGVTQSPTHLIKTRGQQVTLRCSPISGHKSVSWYQQVLGQGPQFIFQYYEKEERGRGNFPDRFSARQFPNYSSELNVNALLLGDSALYLCASSLQIGNTIYFGEGSWLTVV.

This clonotype was seen only once. The V and J genes are TRBV12-3 or TRBV12-4 and TRBJ2-2; TRBD1 is a possible D gene (7 bases). CDR3 size: 18 residues. CDR3 amino acids: CTISLGQRLDSPTGELFF. Here the CDR3 DNA reads TGTACCATCAGTTTGGGACAGCGACTAGACTCGCCCACCGGGGAGCTGTTTTTT.

The chain has TRBV12-3 or TRBV12-4 and TRBJ2-1; 11 positions match TRBD2. The V and J ends lost 7 bases and 4 bases, in that order; junction bases with no gene match: 9. The CDR3 is made up of 16 amino acids. The CDR3 DNA reads as TGTGCCAGCACCCCCTTAGCGGGAGGGCTTTACAATGAGCAGTTCTTC. Its translation: CASTPLAGGLYNEQFF.

There are many counts of this clonotype. The chain is built from TRBV12-3 or TRBV12-4 and TRBJ2-3, with 9 positions matching TRBD1. CDR3 size: 16 residues. Germline trimming cut 6 bases from V and 6 bases from J; bases unmatched to any gene: 13. CDR3 amino acids: CASSDPPGQGSDTQYF. The CDR3 DNA reads TGTGCCAGCAGCGACCCTCCGGGACAGGGATCCGATACGCAGTATTTT.

This clonotype was detected many times. The gene calls are TRBV20-1 and TRBJ2-1; either TRBD1 or TRBD2 may fit D (5 bases each). Trimming shortened V by 0 bases and J by 8 bases, and 17 bases separated the two germline ends. Germline V gene data show CDR1 as DFQATT and CDR2 as SNEGSKA (reference sequence). The CDR3 covers 15 residues. The CDR3 sequence: CSARDGLRAWDEQFF. CDR3 nucleotide sequence: TGCAGTGCTAGAGATGGACTCAGGGCTTGGGATGAGCAGTTCTTC.